These 12 T cell receptor beta chains came from one sample sequenced in a study of shared clonotypes between healthy human individuals. CD45RO-negative, CCR7-selected cells formed the naive CD8 fraction, which excluded terminally differentiated effector memory CD45RA+ cells. The assay was immunoSEQ multiplex PCR, and TCRdb's table has in-frame clones only and misses some. The table shows over 2,000,000 clones, with roughly 93% occurring only once. The sample taken for sequencing was naive CD8+ T cells from PBMCs. These receptors all stem from a man aged 18 to 29 in good health. Some clones in this sample may be carry-over from other donors' samples.

This clone has only one observation. This rearrangement joins TRBV21-1 to TRBJ1-2; the DNA was not used to check the table's D call, TRBD1. TRBV21-1 is reported as a pseudogene. The CDR3 covers 19 residues. The CDR3: CASSIMEGYRGGSNYGYTF. Written as DNA, the CDR3 is TGTGCCAGCAGCATTATGGAGGGATACAGGGGGGGCTCTAACTATGGCTACACCTTC.

V and J are TRBV5-1 and TRBJ1-1, with D tentatively TRBD1 (5 bases). Trimming took off 3 bases at V and 0 bases at J, with 15 bases between the two ends. Per the germline V gene, CDR1 is SGHRS and CDR2 is YFSETQ. The CDR3 length is 16 residues. For the CDR3, the DNA is TGCGCCAGCAGCTCCCCCCGGGGGGGGTTGAACACTGAAGCTTTCTTT. Translating gives CASSSPRGGLNTEAFF.

This clone showed up just once. This chain joins TRBV2 and TRBJ2-1; 8 bases line up with TRBD2. The CDR3 has 17 amino acids. The germline V gene encodes CDR1 SNHLY and CDR2 FYNNEI. Trimming removed 4 bases from V and 4 bases from J; junction bases left unmatched: 12. Written as DNA, the CDR3 is TGTGCCAGCAGTGTCTCCTATAGCGGGACGTTTTACAATGAGCAGTTCTTC. This translates into CASSVSYSGTFYNEQFF.

The rearrangement uses TRBV29-1 and TRBJ2-7; no clear D. CDR3 size: 11 residues. The ends were cut back, 5 bases at V and 4 bases at J, with 9 bases in the middle. CDR1 SQVTM and CDR2 ANQGSEA come from the germline V gene. The CDR3 nucleotides are TGCAGCGTTCTCGACCTATACGAGCAGTACTTC. The encoded protein is CSVLDLYEQYF.

The genes are TRBV10-3 and TRBJ1-1, with D tentatively TRBD1 (5 bases). Looked up from germline, CDR1 is ENHRY and CDR2 is SYGVKD. The CDR3 loop spans 16 amino acids. The V gene lost 3 bases and the J gene lost 0 bases, with 14 bases spanning the gap. The CDR3 sequence is CAISEGRGPMNTEAFF. CDR3 in DNA: TGTGCCATCAGTGAAGGTAGGGGACCCATGAACACTGAAGCTTTCTTT.

The V gene is TRBV19, the J gene TRBJ2-7; unclear D gene. Germline CDR1 LNHDA, CDR2 SQIVND (reference sequence). V was pared by 3 bases and J by 0 bases, with 6 bases between. The CDR3 runs 13 residues. Here the CDR3 DNA reads TGTGCCAGTAGTATGGTCAACTCCTACGAGCAGTACTTC. It translates to CASSMVNSYEQYF.

A remark on this clone: Other nucleotide sequences from this sample produce the same CDR3. V and J are TRBV9 and TRBJ2-7; possibly TRBD2 for D (6 bases). The CDR3 runs to 13 residues. V lost 4 bases and J 4 bases, leaving 12 bases between the germline ends. In germline, CDR1 is SGDLS, CDR2 YYNGEE. CDR3 DNA sequence: TGTGCCAGCAGCCCTGGGACTGGTTACGAGCAGTACTTC. Its translation is CASSPGTGYEQYF.

The chain couples TRBV4-3 to TRBJ2-1; D is possibly TRBD1 or TRBD2 (5 bases each). CDR1 is LGHNA and CDR2 is YSLEER in the germline V gene. The CDR3 runs 16 residues. The V gene lost 0 bases and the J gene lost 10 bases, with 19 bases spanning the gap. The CDR3 bases are TGCGCCAGCAGCCAAGACGAGACCCGACAATGGGGGGAGCAGTTCTTC. Translating it yields CASSQDETRQWGEQFF.

The chain combines TRBV10-2 with TRBJ1-2; D not certain. Between the trimmed V and J ends, which lost 11 bases and 0 bases, there was a span of 16 bases. The germline V gene has CDR1 WSHSY and CDR2 SAAADI. The CDR3 runs to 14 residues. The CDR3 nucleotides read TGCGCCCGCCTCCCCCAGCCAGCTAACTATGGCTACACCTTC. Its translation: CARLPQPANYGYTF.

The chain uses TRBV19 and TRBJ1-1, with unresolved D. The CDR3 covers 16 residues. Germline V gives CDR1 LNHDA, CDR2 SQIVND (reference sequence). V lost 3 bases, J lost 0 bases, and 14 bases lay in between. CDR3 nucleotides: TGTGCCAGTAGTATGAGGATGACGACCGTGAACACTGAAGCTTTCTTT. It specifies CASSMRMTTVNTEAFF.

This clone appeared a single time. The chain couples TRBV6-5 to TRBJ2-1, with D hard to call. The germline V gene has CDR1 MNHEY and CDR2 SVGAGI. Trimming removed 0 bases from V and 4 bases from J, with 4 bases in between. The CDR3 length is 13 residues. In DNA form, the CDR3 reads TGTGCCAGCAGTTACTCCCCGTACAATGAGCAGTTCTTC. This gives the protein CASSYSPYNEQFF.

The rearrangement uses TRBV9 and TRBJ2-7; the match to TRBD1 covers 7 bases. Germline V lookup: CDR1 SGDLS, CDR2 YYNGEE. Unmatched junction bases numbered 7, after V lost 0 bases and J lost 7 bases. The CDR3 is made up of 14 amino acids. Here the CDR3 reads CASSVDPGGEEQYF. In DNA form, the CDR3 reads TGTGCCAGCAGCGTAGATCCAGGGGGTGAAGAGCAGTACTTC.